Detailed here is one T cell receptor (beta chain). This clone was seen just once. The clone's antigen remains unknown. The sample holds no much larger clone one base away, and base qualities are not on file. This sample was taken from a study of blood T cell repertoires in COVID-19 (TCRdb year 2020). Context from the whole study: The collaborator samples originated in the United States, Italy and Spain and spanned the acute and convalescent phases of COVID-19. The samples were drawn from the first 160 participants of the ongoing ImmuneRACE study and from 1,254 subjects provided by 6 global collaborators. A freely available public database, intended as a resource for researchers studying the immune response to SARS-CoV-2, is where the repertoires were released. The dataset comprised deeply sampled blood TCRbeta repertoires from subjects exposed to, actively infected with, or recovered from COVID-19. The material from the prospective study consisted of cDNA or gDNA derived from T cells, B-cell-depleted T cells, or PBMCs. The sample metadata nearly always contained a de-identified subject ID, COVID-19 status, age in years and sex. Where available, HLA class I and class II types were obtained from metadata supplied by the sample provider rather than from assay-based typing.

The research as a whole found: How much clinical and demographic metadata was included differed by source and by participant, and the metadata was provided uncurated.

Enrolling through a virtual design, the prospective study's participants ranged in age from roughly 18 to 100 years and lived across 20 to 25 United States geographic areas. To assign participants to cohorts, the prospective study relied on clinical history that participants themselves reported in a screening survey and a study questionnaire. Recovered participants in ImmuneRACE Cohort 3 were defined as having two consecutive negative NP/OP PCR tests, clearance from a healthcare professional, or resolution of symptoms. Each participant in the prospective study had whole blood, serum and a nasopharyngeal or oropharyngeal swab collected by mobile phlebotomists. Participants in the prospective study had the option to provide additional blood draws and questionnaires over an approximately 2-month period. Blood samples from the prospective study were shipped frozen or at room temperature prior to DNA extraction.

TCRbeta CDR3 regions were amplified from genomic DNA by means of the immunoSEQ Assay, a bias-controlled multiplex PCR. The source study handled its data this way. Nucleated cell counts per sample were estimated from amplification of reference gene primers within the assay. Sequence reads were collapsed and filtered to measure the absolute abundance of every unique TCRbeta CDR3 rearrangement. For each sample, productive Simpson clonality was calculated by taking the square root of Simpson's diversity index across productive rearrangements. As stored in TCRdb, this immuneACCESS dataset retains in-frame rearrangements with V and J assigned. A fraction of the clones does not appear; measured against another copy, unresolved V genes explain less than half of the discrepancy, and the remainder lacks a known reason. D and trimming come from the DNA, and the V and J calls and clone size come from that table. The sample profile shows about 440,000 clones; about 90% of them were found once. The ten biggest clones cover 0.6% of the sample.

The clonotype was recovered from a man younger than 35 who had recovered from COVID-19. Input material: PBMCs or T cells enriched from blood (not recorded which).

DNA sequence: TGTGCCAGTAGGCAGGGCGCAGATACGCAGTATTTT. Its product reads: CASRQGADTQYF. Recombination linked TRBV19 to TRBJ2-3, and perhaps TRBD1 as D gene, on 5 matching bases. The CDR3 numbers 12 residues from cysteine through phenylalanine. The entry retains the CDR3 DNA only, 36 bases that are in frame from base 1. V and J lose 6 bases and 4 bases, and a span of 8 bases separates them. According to the germline V gene (reference sequence), CDR1 reads LNHDA and CDR2 reads SQIVND.